These 10 T cell receptor beta chains originate from one sample sequenced in a study of shared clonotypes between healthy human individuals. The table came from immunoSEQ multiplex PCR; TCRdb's copy has only in-frame clones and leaves some out. Of 600,000 to 700,000 clones listed, around 78% are singletons. The sample consisted of memory CD4+ T cells sorted from blood. Subset described: CD45RA-negative fraction. Receptor source: a woman under 40 in good health.

This clone has a single count. This rearrangement joins TRBV11-1 to TRBJ2-5; 10 positions agree with TRBD2. This CDR3 spans 15 amino acids. Germline V CDR1 and CDR2: SGHAT, FQDESV (reference sequence). Losses at the gene ends were 3 bases for V and 4 bases for J; bases not matched to a gene: 5. CDR3 in amino acids: CASSLSSGSRETQYF. The CDR3 region has the DNA TGTGCCAGCAGCTTGTCTAGCGGGAGTAGAGAGACCCAGTACTTC.

The V and J genes are TRBV20-1 and TRBJ2-2; D remains ambiguous. V lost 3 bases, J lost 7 bases, and 6 bases lay in between. This CDR3 contains 11 residues. Germline V gives CDR1 DFQATT, CDR2 SNEGSKA (reference sequence). The CDR3: CSASRSGELFF. The CDR3 DNA reads TGCAGTGCTAGCCGAAGCGGGGAGCTGTTTTTT.

The V gene is TRBV30, the J gene TRBJ2-2; D is ambiguous. Germline loops: CDR1 GTSNPN, CDR2 SVGIG (reference sequence). There are 13 residues in the CDR3. V gave up 3 bases and J gave up 2 bases, with 7 bases separating them. CDR3 residues: CAWSFGNTGELFF. The CDR3 bases are TGTGCCTGGAGCTTCGGAAACACCGGGGAGCTGTTTTTT.

This sequence joins TRBV5-1 and TRBJ2-5; D assignment may be TRBD1 or TRBD2 (5 bases each). This CDR3 region has 15 residues. Germline-derived CDR1 and CDR2 are SGHRS and YFSETQ. Trimming took 1 base from V and 2 from J, leaving 12 bases between them. In DNA form, the CDR3 reads TGCGCCAGCAGCTTGTTCGGGGCGAGGCAAGAGACCCAGTACTTC. It encodes CASSLFGARQETQYF.

The chain uses TRBV28 and TRBJ2-7, with unresolved D. The CDR3 runs to 12 residues. In germline, CDR1 is MDHEN, CDR2 SYDVKM. Trimming took 2 bases from V and 3 from J, leaving 5 bases between them. The CDR3 protein is CASSLTYYEQYF. The CDR3 DNA follows: TGTGCCAGCAGTTTAACTTACTACGAGCAGTACTTC.

The J gene is TRBJ2-7, the V gene TRBV15; TRBD1 matches at 7 bases. The CDR3 runs to 14 residues. The V gene's germline CDR1 is LNHNV and CDR2 YYDKDF (reference sequence). The V segment lost 2 bases and the J segment 2 bases; nucleotides outside the gene matches: 3. In nucleotides, the CDR3 is TGTGCCACCAGCAGACGGACAGGCACCTACGAGCAGTACTTC. Amino acid sequence: CATSRRTGTYEQYF. The full variable domain, with the rest looked up from reference TRBV15 and TRBJ2-7, is DAMVIQNPRYQVTQFGKPVTLSCSQTLNHNVMYWYQQKSSQAPKLLFHYYDKDFNNEADTPDNFQSRRPNTSFCFLDIRSPGLGDTAMYLCATSRRTGTYEQYFGPGTRLTVT.

The chain employs TRBV6-1 and TRBJ2-7; perhaps TRBD2 as D (5 bases). This CDR3 has 14 residues. Trimming pared 5 bases from V and 0 bases from J, leaving 11 bases between. CDR1 MNHNS and CDR2 SASEGT come from the germline V gene. Here the CDR3 reads CASSRTGNSYEQYF. The CDR3 DNA follows: TGTGCCAGCAGTCGGACTGGGAACTCCTACGAGCAGTACTTC.

This clone was seen more than once but under ten times. The chain links TRBV7-3 to TRBJ2-3; D is possibly TRBD1 or TRBD2 (5 bases each). V shed 5 bases and J shed 4 bases, with 16 bases lying between them. Germline V gives CDR1 SGHTA, CDR2 FQGTGA. The length of the CDR3 is 15 residues. CDR3 protein: CASSGGWGQADTQYF. The CDR3 DNA follows: TGTGCCAGCAGCGGGGGATGGGGCCAGGCAGATACGCAGTATTTT. The full variable domain, with the rest looked up from reference TRBV7-3 and TRBJ2-3, is GAGVSQTPSNKVTEKGKYVELRCDPISGHTALYWYRQSLGQGPEFLIYFQGTGAADDSGLPNDRFFAVRPEGSVSTLKIQRTERGDSAVYLCASSGGWGQADTQYFGPGTRLTVL.

V gene TRBV5-5 combines with J gene TRBJ2-1; 7 bases are a match to TRBD2. CDR3 length: 14 residues. Looked up from germline, CDR1 is SGHKS and CDR2 is YYEKEE (reference sequence). The trim removed 3 bases at V and 3 bases at J, leaving 3 bases unmatched. CDR3 sequence: CASSSSGNYNEQFF. The DNA of the CDR3 is TGTGCCAGCAGCTCTAGCGGAAACTACAATGAGCAGTTCTTC.

The rearrangement links TRBV19 to TRBJ2-4; possibly TRBD1 for D (7 bases). The CDR3 has 15 residues. Trimming cost V 5 bases and J 2 bases, with 13 bases left between them. The germline CDR1 and CDR2 sequences are LNHDA and SQIVND (reference sequence). The chain's CDR3 is CASSAQGGTKNIQYF. The CDR3 nucleotides read TGTGCCAGTAGTGCCCAGGGGGGAACCAAAAACATTCAGTACTTC.